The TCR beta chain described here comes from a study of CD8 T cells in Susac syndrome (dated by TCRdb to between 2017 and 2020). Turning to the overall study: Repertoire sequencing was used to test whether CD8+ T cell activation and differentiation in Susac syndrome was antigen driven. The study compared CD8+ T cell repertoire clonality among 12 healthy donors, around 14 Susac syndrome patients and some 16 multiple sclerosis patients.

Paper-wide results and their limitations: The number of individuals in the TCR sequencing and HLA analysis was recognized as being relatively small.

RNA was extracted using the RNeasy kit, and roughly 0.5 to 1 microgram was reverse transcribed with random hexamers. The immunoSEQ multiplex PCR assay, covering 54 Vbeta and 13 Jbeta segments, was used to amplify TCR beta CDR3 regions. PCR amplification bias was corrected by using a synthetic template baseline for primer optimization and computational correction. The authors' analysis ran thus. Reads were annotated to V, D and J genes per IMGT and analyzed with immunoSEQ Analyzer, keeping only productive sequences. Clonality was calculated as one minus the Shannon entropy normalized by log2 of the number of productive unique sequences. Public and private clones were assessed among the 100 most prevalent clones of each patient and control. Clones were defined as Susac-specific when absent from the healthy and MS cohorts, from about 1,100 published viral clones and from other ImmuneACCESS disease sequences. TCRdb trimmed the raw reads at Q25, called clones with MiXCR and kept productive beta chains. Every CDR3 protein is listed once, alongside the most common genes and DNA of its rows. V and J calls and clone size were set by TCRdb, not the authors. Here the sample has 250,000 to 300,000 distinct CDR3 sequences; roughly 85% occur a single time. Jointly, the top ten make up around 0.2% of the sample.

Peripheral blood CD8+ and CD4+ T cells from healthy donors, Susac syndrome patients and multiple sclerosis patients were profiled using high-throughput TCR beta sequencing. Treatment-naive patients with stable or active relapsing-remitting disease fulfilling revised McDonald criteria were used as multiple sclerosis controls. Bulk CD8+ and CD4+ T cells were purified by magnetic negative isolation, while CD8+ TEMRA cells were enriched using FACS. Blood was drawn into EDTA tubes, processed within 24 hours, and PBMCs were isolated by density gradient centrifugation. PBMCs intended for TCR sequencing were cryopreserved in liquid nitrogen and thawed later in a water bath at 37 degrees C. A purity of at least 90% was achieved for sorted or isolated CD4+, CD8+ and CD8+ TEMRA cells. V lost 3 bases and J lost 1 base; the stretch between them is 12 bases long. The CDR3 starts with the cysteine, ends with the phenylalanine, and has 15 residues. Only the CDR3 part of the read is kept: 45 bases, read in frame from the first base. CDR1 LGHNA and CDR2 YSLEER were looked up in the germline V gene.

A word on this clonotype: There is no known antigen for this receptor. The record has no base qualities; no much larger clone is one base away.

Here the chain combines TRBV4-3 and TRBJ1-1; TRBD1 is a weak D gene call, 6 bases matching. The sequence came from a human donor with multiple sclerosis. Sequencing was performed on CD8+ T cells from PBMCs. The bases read TGCGCCAGCAGCCAGGAGACAGGACAGAACACTGAAGCTTTCTTT. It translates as CASSQETGQNTEAFF.